This paragraph covers one T cell receptor (beta chain) sequence. These data are taken from a study of blood T cells in healthy people across ages. The CDR3 has 16 amino acids. Germline CDR1 is SGHDT and CDR2 is YYEEEE. V lost 1 base and J lost 3; bases outside the gene matches: 8. Combining a sample-barcoded 5' primer with a J-beta primer mix, a second PCR ran for roughly 7 to 12 cycles. From the 5' RACE reads, TCRdb called clonotypes with MiXCR, one entry per CDR3 protein. The sample includes around 1,000,000 distinct CDR3 sequences, 20% to 25% of them seen just once. The same sample was also used in a study of T cells of mothers and their children. That work states: Mothers yielded over 10 million CDR3 reads, children some 3 million each.

The chain links TRBV5-6 to TRBJ2-7; TRBD1 matches at 9 bases. The source of this sequence is a girl aged 2 to 10 in good health. What was sequenced was blood. CDR3 protein: CASSLFRGQGIYEQYF. CDR3 DNA sequence: TGTGCCAGCAGCTTGTTCCGGGGACAGGGAATCTACGAGCAGTACTTC. Complete variable domain (other parts from reference TRBV5-6 and TRBJ2-7): DAGVTQSPTHLIKTRGQQVTLRCSPKSGHDTVSWYQQALGQGPQFIFQYYEEEERQRGNFPDRFSGHQFPNYSSELNVNALLLGDSALYLCASSLFRGQGIYEQYFGPGTRLTVT.